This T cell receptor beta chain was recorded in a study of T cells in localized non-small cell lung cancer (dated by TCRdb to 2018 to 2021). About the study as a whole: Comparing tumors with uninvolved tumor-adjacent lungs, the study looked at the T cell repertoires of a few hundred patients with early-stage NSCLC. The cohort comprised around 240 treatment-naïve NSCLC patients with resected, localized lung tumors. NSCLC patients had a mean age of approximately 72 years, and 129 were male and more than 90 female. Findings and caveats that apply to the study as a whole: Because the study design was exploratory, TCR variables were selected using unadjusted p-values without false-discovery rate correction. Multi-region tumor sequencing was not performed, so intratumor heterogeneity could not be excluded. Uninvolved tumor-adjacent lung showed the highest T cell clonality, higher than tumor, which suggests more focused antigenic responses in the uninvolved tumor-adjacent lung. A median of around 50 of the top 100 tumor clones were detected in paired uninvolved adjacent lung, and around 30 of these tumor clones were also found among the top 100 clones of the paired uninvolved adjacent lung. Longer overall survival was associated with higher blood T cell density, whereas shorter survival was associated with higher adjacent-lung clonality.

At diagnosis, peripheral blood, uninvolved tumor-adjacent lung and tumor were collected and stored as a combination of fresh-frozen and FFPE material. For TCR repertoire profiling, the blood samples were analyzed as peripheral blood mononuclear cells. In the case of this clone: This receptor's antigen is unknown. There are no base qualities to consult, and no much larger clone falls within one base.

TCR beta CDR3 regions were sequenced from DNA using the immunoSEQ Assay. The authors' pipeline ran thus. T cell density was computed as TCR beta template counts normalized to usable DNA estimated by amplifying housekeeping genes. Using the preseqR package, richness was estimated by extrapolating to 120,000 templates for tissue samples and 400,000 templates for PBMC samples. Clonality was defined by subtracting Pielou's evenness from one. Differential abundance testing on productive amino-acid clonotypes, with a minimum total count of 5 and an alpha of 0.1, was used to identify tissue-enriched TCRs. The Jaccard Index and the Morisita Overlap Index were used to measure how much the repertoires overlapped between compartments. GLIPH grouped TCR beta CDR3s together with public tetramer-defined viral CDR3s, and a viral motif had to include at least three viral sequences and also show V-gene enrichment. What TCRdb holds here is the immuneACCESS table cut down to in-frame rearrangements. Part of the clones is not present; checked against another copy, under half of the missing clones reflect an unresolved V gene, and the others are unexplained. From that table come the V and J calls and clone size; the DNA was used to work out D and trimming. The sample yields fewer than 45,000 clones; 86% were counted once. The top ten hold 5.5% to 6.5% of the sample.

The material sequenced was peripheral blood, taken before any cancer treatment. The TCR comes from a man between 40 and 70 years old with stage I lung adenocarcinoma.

The CDR3 loop reads CASSGGTATEAFF. At the DNA level, the sequence is TGTGCCAGCAGTGGGGGGACAGCCACTGAAGCTTTCTTT. The chain was built from TRBV28 and TRBJ1-1, with 7 junctional bases fitting TRBD1. Unmatched junction bases come to 4, with V trimmed by 5 bases and J by 4 bases. The CDR3 covers 13 residues, taking in both the cysteine and the phenylalanine. The CDR3 DNA has 39 bases and is translated from base 1. As encoded in the germline V gene, CDR1 is MDHEN while CDR2 is SYDVKM.